The rows below give T cell receptor beta chains drawn from one sample of a study of memory CD4+ T cells and cytomegalovirus serostatus. Data came from immunoSEQ multiplex PCR; TCRdb stores just in-frame clones and leaves some out. The table includes about 80,000 clones, 80% detected once. Input material: memory CD4+ T cells from blood. The receptors derive from an adult in good health and CMV-seronegative. Each CDR3 is given with its conserved first and last residue. D genes are given only for firm matches. Clone size is given for some rows only: seen once, a few or many times, or a class if the clone is expanded.

j_gene | abundance | d_gene | v_gene | CDR3aa | CDR3nt
TRBJ2-1 | - | - | TRBV6-5 | CASSYSANSYNEQFF | TGTGCCAGCAGTTACTCTGCTAATTCCTACAATGAGCAGTTCTTC
TRBJ1-2 | - | - | TRBV7-3 | CASSSSRDGYTF | TGTGCCAGCAGCTCTTCCAGGGACGGCTACACCTTC
TRBJ2-5 | - | - | TRBV15 | CATSLQQETQYF | TGTGCCACCAGCTTGCAGCAAGAGACCCAGTACTTC
TRBJ2-2 | - | TRBD2 | TRBV7-7 | CASSLTSGGASGELFF | TGTGCTAGCAGCTTAACGTCCGGGGGGGCGTCCGGGGAGCTGTTTTTT
TRBJ1-1 | - | - | TRBV2 | CASSVRGLTEAFF | TGTGCCAGCAGTGTTAGGGGCCTTACTGAAGCTTTCTTT
TRBJ2-3 | - | TRBD1 | TRBV5-1 | CASSKGQGTDTQYF | TGCGCCAGCAGCAAAGGACAGGGTACAGATACGCAGTATTTT
TRBJ2-7 | - | - | TRBV9 | CASSVAGAANEQYF | TGTGCCAGCAGCGTAGCTGGGGCAGCCAACGAGCAGTACTTC
TRBJ2-3 | - | - | TRBV5-1 | CASSLEGMGPDTQYF | TGCGCCAGCAGCTTGGAGGGGATGGGGCCAGATACGCAGTATTTT
TRBJ1-5 | - | - | TRBV7-9 | CASSLTGVGQPQHF | TGTGCCAGCAGCTTAACGGGGGTGGGTCAGCCCCAGCATTTT
TRBJ1-2 | - | - | TRBV18 | CASSPTAQRAIGYTF | TGTGCCAGCTCACCCACAGCCCAGAGGGCTATTGGCTACACCTTC
TRBJ1-2 | once | - | TRBV4-1 | CASSQNRANYGYTF | TGCGCCAGCAGCCAAAACAGGGCCAACTATGGCTACACCTTC
TRBJ2-3 | - | - | TRBV12-5 | CASGLVETSTQYF | TGTGCTAGTGGTTTGGTAGAGACGTCGACGCAGTATTTT
TRBJ1-6 | - | - | TRBV4-1 | CASSQETRWTSFSPLHF | TGCGCCAGCAGCCAAGAGACCCGATGGACCTCTTTTTCACCCCTCCACTTT
TRBJ1-1 | - | - | TRBV19 | CASSIITNTEAFF | TGTGCCAGTAGTATTATCACGAACACTGAAGCTTTCTTT
TRBJ2-1 | - | - | TRBV7-2 | CASSLQPQFF | TGTGCCAGCAGCTTACAGCCGCAGTTCTTC
TRBJ2-5 | - | - | TRBV5-6 | CASSYSETQYF | TGTGCCAGCAGCTACTCAGAGACCCAGTACTTC
TRBJ2-1 | few | - | TRBV7-2 | CASSLAWRYNEQFF | TGTGCCAGCAGCTTAGCTTGGCGGTACAATGAGCAGTTCTTC
TRBJ2-5 | - | - | TRBV19 | CASSPQADQETQYF | TGTGCCAGTAGTCCACAGGCAGACCAAGAGACCCAGTACTTC
TRBJ2-1 | - | - | TRBV6-6 | CASSEAGDNEQFF | TGTGCCAGCAGTGAGGCCGGGGACAATGAGCAGTTCTTC
TRBJ1-1 | few | - | TRBV10-3 | CAIRELNTEAFF | TGTGCCATCAGGGAGTTAAACACTGAAGCTTTCTTT
TRBJ1-1 | - | - | TRBV5-6 | CASSLLKMGTMNTEAFF | TGTGCCAGCAGCTTGCTCAAAATGGGGACCATGAACACTGAAGCTTTCTTT
TRBJ1-1 | - | - | TRBV7-9 | CASSLLLNLNTEAFF | TGTGCCAGCAGCTTACTTCTTAATCTTAACACTGAAGCTTTCTTT
TRBJ1-2 | - | - | TRBV6-1 | CASSEGGIYYGYTF | TGTGCCAGCAGTGAAGGGGGCATCTACTATGGCTACACCTTC
TRBJ2-7 | once | - | TRBV5-1 | CASRLESPAYEQYF | TGCGCCAGCCGGTTAGAGTCCCCGGCATACGAGCAGTACTTC
TRBJ2-5 | - | - | TRBV19 | CASKSAGGPQETQYF | TGTGCCAGTAAAAGTGCCGGGGGGCCTCAAGAGACCCAGTACTTC
TRBJ2-7 | - | - | TRBV5-1 | CASSFDTTYEQYF | TGCGCCAGCAGCTTCGACACCACCTACGAGCAGTACTTC
TRBJ2-3 | - | TRBD1 | TRBV5-1 | CASSQAQGTTDTQYF | TGCGCCAGCAGCCAAGCACAGGGGACCACAGATACGCAGTATTTT
TRBJ1-2 | few | - | TRBV6-1 | CASRTGQLYGYTF | TGTGCCAGCAGGACAGGACAGCTCTATGGCTACACCTTC
TRBJ2-1 | - | TRBD2 | TRBV4-1 | CASSQDRALAGRGGNEQFF | TGCGCCAGCAGCCAAGATCGAGCGCTAGCGGGAAGGGGAGGCAATGAGCAGTTCTTC
TRBJ2-2 | once | - | TRBV7-9 | CASSSSGEGELFF | TGTGCCAGCAGCTCGTCCGGAGAGGGGGAGCTGTTTTTT